These 12 T cell receptor beta chains originate from one sample sequenced in a study of shared clonotypes between healthy human individuals (dated by TCRdb to about 2020). Library prep was done by the immunoSEQ multiplex PCR assay. TCRdb stores this immuneACCESS table with in-frame sequences only. Part of the clones is absent; in the studies checked, under half of the shortfall reflects unresolved V genes, and no reason is known for the rest. The sample includes a few million clones, with roughly 92% observed a single time. The ten most abundant clones make up roughly 0.34% of the sample. Sequencing was carried out using naive CD4+ T cells from PBMCs. Reading the label with the study, this specimen's cell subset or site is: CD45RA+ positively selected. All receptors derive from a man aged 18 to 30 in good health. Some clones in this sample may be carry-over from other donors' samples.

As for this clone: Other DNA sequences in this sample translate to the same CDR3. This chain joins TRBV7-9 and TRBJ2-5; TRBD1 agrees at 7 bases. This CDR3 contains 14 residues. V lost 2 bases to trimming and J lost 4 bases; unmatched junction nucleotides: 4. Germline V lookup: CDR1 SEHNR, CDR2 FQNEAQ (reference sequence). Here the CDR3 DNA reads TGTGCCAGCAGCTTAAGACAGGGCGGAGAGACCCAGTACTTC. Amino acid sequence: CASSLRQGGETQYF. The complete variable domain, with remaining parts taken from reference TRBV7-9 and TRBJ2-5, reads DTGVSQNPRHKITKRGQNVTFRCDPISEHNRLYWYRQTLGQGPEFLTYFQNEAQLEKSRLLSDRFSAERPKGSFSTLEIQRTEQGDSAMYLCASSLRQGGETQYFGPGTRLLVL.

The gene calls are TRBV7-2 and TRBJ2-7; possible D gene TRBD1, 5 bases. This CDR3 spans 15 amino acids. Between the trimmed V and J ends, which lost 1 base and 2 bases, there was a span of 12 bases. The V gene's germline CDR1 is SGHTA and CDR2 FQGNSA. The CDR3 loop reads CASSLVWQGPYEQYF. The CDR3 region has the DNA TGTGCCAGCAGCTTAGTATGGCAGGGTCCCTACGAGCAGTACTTC.

The chain recombines TRBV6-5 with TRBJ2-7; 10 bases line up with TRBD2. Germline values: CDR1 MNHEY, CDR2 SVGAGI. This CDR3 is 16 amino acids long. V lost 4 bases and J lost 1; bases outside the gene matches: 7. CDR3 coding DNA: TGTGCCAGCAGTTCCCCAGCGGGAGGGAAATCCTACGAGCAGTACTTC. This codes for CASSSPAGGKSYEQYF.

In this sample, this clone turned up a few times. Other DNA variants within this sample encode the same CDR3. This sequence joins TRBV5-1 and TRBJ2-2; no firm D call. The CDR3 is 15 amino acids. Between the trimmed V and J ends, which lost 0 bases and 0 bases, there was a span of 6 bases. The V gene's germline CDR1 is SGHRS and CDR2 YFSETQ. This CDR3 reads CASSLVRANTGELFF. CDR3 coding DNA: TGCGCCAGCAGCTTGGTTCGGGCGAACACCGGGGAGCTGTTTTTT.

This chain's CDR3 is CASSEWGQGYQPQHF. CDR3 in DNA: TGTGCCAGCAGTGAATGGGGACAGGGATACCAGCCCCAGCATTTT. J is TRBJ1-5 and V is TRBV6-1; 9 bases are a match to TRBD1. Germline CDR1 reads MNHNS; CDR2 reads SASEGT. V dropped 2 bases and J dropped 7; count of bases not matched to a gene: 6. The CDR3 runs 15 residues.

This rearrangement joins TRBV6-5 to TRBJ1-1; unclear D gene. This CDR3 contains 13 residues. V dropped 5 bases and J dropped 6 bases, with 13 bases sitting between them. Germline V gene lookup returns CDR1 MNHEY and CDR2 SVGAGI. CDR3 coding DNA: TGTGCCAGCAGTCGCCAGAGGGTAGCTGAAGCTTTCTTT. Its protein is CASSRQRVAEAFF.

J is TRBJ1-5 and V is TRBV5-5, with 7 bases identical to TRBD1. Per the germline V gene, CDR1 is SGHKS and CDR2 is YYEKEE (reference sequence). There are 17 residues in the CDR3. The V segment lost 3 bases and the J segment 4 bases; nucleotides outside the gene matches: 13. CDR3 in DNA: TGTGCCAGCAGCTGGCAGGGGGTGCACACAAGGAATCAGCCCCAGCATTTT. The encoded protein is CASSWQGVHTRNQPQHF.

The gene calls are TRBV28 and TRBJ1-2, with D perhaps matching TRBD1 (5 bases). The CDR3 contains 14 residues. V was cut by 4 bases and J by 0 bases, with 9 bases left in between. Germline values: CDR1 MDHEN, CDR2 SYDVKM. CDR3 loop: CASSYGATNYGYTF. DNA for the CDR3: TGTGCCAGCAGTTACGGGGCTACTAACTATGGCTACACCTTC.

CDR3 loop: CASRPTSGKVQYF. The CDR3 nucleotides read TGTGCCAGCAGGCCGACTAGCGGGAAGGTACAGTACTTC. The genes are TRBV21-1 and TRBJ2-7; TRBD2, the table's D call, was not compared with the DNA. TRBV21-1 is given as a pseudogene. The CDR3 runs 13 residues.

The genes are TRBV2 and TRBJ1-5; no definite D call. Trimming took off 4 bases at V and 0 bases at J, with 7 bases between the two ends. The CDR3 has 14 amino acids. Germline lookup yields CDR1 SNHLY and CDR2 FYNNEI. The CDR3 loop is CASSGRYSNQPQHF. The CDR3 region has the DNA TGTGCCAGCAGTGGCAGATATAGCAATCAGCCCCAGCATTTT.

This chain uses TRBV6-1 with TRBJ1-4, with 10 bases aligning to TRBD1. Germline values: CDR1 MNHNS, CDR2 SASEGT. The CDR3 consists of 14 residues. The ends lost 4 bases at V and 8 bases at J; junction bases unmatched: 4. The CDR3 region is CASSGQGAYEKLFF. For the CDR3, the DNA is TGTGCCAGCAGTGGACAGGGGGCATACGAAAAACTGTTTTTT.

The chain is built from TRBV30 and TRBJ1-1, with D unresolved. The germline CDR1 and CDR2 sequences are GTSNPN and SVGIG (reference sequence). The germline V and J ends were trimmed by 1 base and 11 bases, with 11 bases remaining between them. This CDR3 has 11 residues. The CDR3 DNA is TGTGCCTGGAGTGAGCCGGAGGAGGCTTTCTTT. Translated: CAWSEPEEAFF.